Here is one T cell receptor beta chain with its context. This clonotype has at least ten counts. Its antigen remains undetermined. No quality values exist for individual bases; no much larger clone is one base distant. The treatment or condition label, read with the paper, signifies: live attenuated yellow fever vaccine strain. At every blood-draw timepoint, two biological replicates of bulk PBMCs were collected. PBMCs were isolated from peripheral blood using a standard Ficoll-Paque protocol. TriZol was used to extract RNA from bulk PBMCs, from CD4 and CD8 fractions, and from dextramer-positive and dextramer-negative fractions. V is pared back by 2 bases and J by 4 bases, with 14 bases lying between the germline termini. The germline V gene encodes CDR1 MDHEN and CDR2 SYDVKM. The CDR3 starts with the cysteine, ends with the phenylalanine, and has 16 residues. Only the CDR3 part of the read is kept: 48 bases, read in frame from the first base.

The sample belongs to a study of T cells after yellow fever vaccination (dated by TCRdb to the late 2010s). With respect to the entire study: Libraries from fractions with low cell numbers were prepared with the SMART-Seq v4 Ultra Low Input RNA kit. The cohort comprised two healthy male donors, one aged 18 to 29 and one aged 30 to 40 years. Bulk PBMC replicates and cell subsets were isolated from blood drawn at multiple timepoints before and after both primary and secondary immunization. To follow T-cell clones before and after primary and booster YFV17D yellow fever vaccination, bulk TCR alpha and beta repertoires were sequenced over time. The research as a whole found: Compared with the primary T-cell response, the secondary T-cell response was faster but weaker, reaching its peak on day 5 rather than on day 15. FACS-sorted repertoires could contain abundant contaminating clonotypes from the bulk population, so computational filtering was required. A small share of clonotypes was detected in both CD4 and CD8 compartments, with the overlap likely arising from convergent recombination. Only two donors were included in the study, so the extent to which the findings can be generalized is limited. Most clones expanded after primary vaccination (approximately 97% of CD4 and over 80% of CD8) were re-detected after the booster, suggesting that broad memory maintenance occurred.

Data came from an Illumina NovaSeq 6000. Synthesis of TCR cDNA relied on 5'RACE template switching, a step that introduced a universal primer site along with unique molecular identifiers. cDNA synthesis was primed from both the TCR alpha and TCR beta constant segments. Two PCR steps were used to amplify libraries, with sample barcodes and sequencing adapters being added in the second step. Sequencing of libraries was performed on Illumina HiSeq 2500 (2x100 bp) or NovaSeq (2x150 bp). Regarding the original processing steps: MIGEC handled demultiplexing of reads and collapsing into UMI consensus sequences, while MiXCR performed V(D)J alignment. Vaccine-responding clonotypes were defined with edgeR using replicate PBMC samples, requiring FDR below 0.01 and a log2 fold change above 5 up to day 15. CD4 or CD8 identity was assigned to each bulk clonotype according to whether the clonotype was present at higher abundance in the sequenced CD4 repertoire or the sequenced CD8 repertoire. TCRdb passed the public sequencing reads through fastp at Q25 and MiXCR, retaining productive beta sequences. One record per CDR3 amino acid sequence lists the most common genes and DNA. These V and J calls originate from TCRdb's pipeline instead of the authors' own analysis. The sample table holds about 340,000 distinct CDR3 sequences, of which 3% to 4.5% were seen once. The top ten clonotypes cover 24% of the sample.

The sequence joins TRBV28 to TRBJ2-2; a weak D assignment points to TRBD1 (6 bases agree). This clonotype was sampled from a man younger than 35 who received the YFV17D yellow fever vaccine. Specimen: PBMCs, collected 5 days after the yellow fever booster vaccination. The encoded CDR3 is CASSLVGAPSTGELFF. The bases read TGTGCCAGCAGTTTAGTGGGGGCGCCGAGCACCGGGGAGCTGTTTTTT.